The source of this T cell receptor beta chain is a study of OX40 agonist ivuxolimab in advanced cancers. Study-level background: Ivuxolimab, an antibody that agonizes OX40 (CD134), was administered to the patients.

It was autoimmune disease history or systemic immunosuppression that excluded patients. Libraries were prepared by immunoSEQ multiplex PCR; TCRdb keeps only in-frame clonotypes and omits some of them. The data hold 70,000 to 95,000 clones, with around 85% observed a single time. This TCR derives from an adult with an advanced solid tumor such as melanoma, head and neck, liver or kidney cancer. This sample comprised CD4+ or CD8+ T cells sorted from blood, obtained in a trial of the OX40 agonist ivuxolimab.

Written as DNA, the CDR3 is TGTGCCAGCTCACCCGATTCCACGGAGGAGACCCAGTACTTC. Translated: CASSPDSTEETQYF. The genes are TRBV18 and TRBJ2-5, with D hard to call. Trimming removed 3 bases at V and 5 bases at J, with 13 bases between. The CDR3 is made up of 14 amino acids. Per germline, CDR1 KGHSH and CDR2 LQKENI. The entire variable domain, with the rest obtained from reference TRBV18 and TRBJ2-5, is as follows: NAGVMQNPRHLVRRRGQEARLRCSPMKGHSHVYWYRQLPEEGLKFMVYLQKENIIDESGMPKERFSAEFPKEGPSILRIQQVVRGDSAAYFCASSPDSTEETQYFGPGTRLLVL.